This T cell receptor beta chain appears in the sequencing data of a study of T cells in Graves' hyperthyroidism and ophthalmopathy (dated by TCRdb to between 2019 and 2020). About the study as a whole: Peripheral blood was collected at initial diagnosis, before any treatment. According to the paper, TCR Vbeta CDR3 sequencing was carried out on approximately 140 peripheral blood samples, which came from about 45 ophthalmopathy, approximately 78 hyperthyroidism and 17 progressor patients. To identify distinguishing TCR V-J signatures, a discovery cohort of about 100 patients was used, comprising roughly 45 with Graves' ophthalmopathy and around 57 with stable Graves' hyperthyroidism. After sampling, hyperthyroidism patients received methimazole starting at 30 mg daily, and ophthalmopathy patients received high-dose intravenous methylprednisolone. In addition, the study compared T-cell repertoires in thyroid tissue and in blood from several Graves' hyperthyroidism patients. Prospective prediction of ophthalmopathy was tested in an independent validation cohort of some 20 hyperthyroidism patients and approximately 17 patients who later progressed to ophthalmopathy. The approximately 90 discovery patients were randomly split 7:3 into training and test sets.

The CDR3, cysteine through phenylalanine, is 17 amino acids long. Kept here is only the CDR3 DNA, which spans 51 bases and is read in frame from base 1. Trimming leaves V shorter by 2 bases and J shorter by 0 bases, with the junction holding 9 bases beyond the gene matches. Based on the germline V gene, the CDR1 and CDR2 sequences are KGHSH and LQKENI. The study at large found these results: Most expanded thyroid clonotypes (frequency above 0.001) were also detected in blood, a finding suggesting that blood repertoires may reflect thyroid immune responses. No statistical method was used to fix the sample size in advance, and group allocation was not hidden from the investigators. During validation, the model predicted progression to ophthalmopathy a median of around 7 months ahead of onset, with roughly 65% sensitivity and 72.22% specificity. Ophthalmopathy was separated from stable hyperthyroidism by a 13 V-J signature model, with 87.88% sensitivity and about 84% specificity obtained in cross-validation and 80%/75% obtained in testing.

A remark on this clonotype: Its target antigen remains unknown. No much larger clone exists at a distance of one base, and base qualities are not known.

The hyperthyroidism patients were between 18 and 65 years old and newly diagnosed, with a disease duration of less than 2 months. The study excluded patients with uncontrolled infections, other autoimmune diseases, pregnancy or lactation. Diagnoses relied on clinical symptoms, serum thyroxine and TRAb, thyroid ultrasound and orbital computed tomography. Blood from progressor patients was drawn when they were first diagnosed with hyperthyroidism, before any ophthalmopathy symptoms appeared. PBMCs were separated from roughly 10 ml of fresh peripheral blood using Ficoll-Paque density gradient centrifugation. Patients classed as progressors first received a Graves' hyperthyroidism diagnosis and then went on to develop ophthalmopathy during follow-up. Trizol reagent was used to extract total RNA, and RNA quality was then checked on an Agilent 2100 Bioanalyzer. The TCR beta CDR3 regions were amplified from the RNA transcripts. The TCR CDR3 was subjected to a first round of RT-PCR using the HTBI primer set and the Qiagen OneStep RT-PCR kit. A second multiplex PCR round built the libraries, followed by size selection and purification. Sequencing of the libraries was done on an Illumina HiSeq2000 using paired-end 100 bp reads. Turning to the authors' computational methods: SOAPnuke was used to process the raw data, throwing out any read that contained adapters or uncalled bases, had a mean Phred below 15, or lacked an exact constant-primer or identifier match. COPE v1.2.5 was used to merge high-quality paired reads, and clonotypes were defined as unique nucleotide sequences. Clonotypes were aligned to IMGT TRBV, TRBD and TRBJ reference segments using MiTCR v1.1. The analysis included only V-J combinations with a frequency above 0.0001, which together covered approximately 99% of the repertoires. The TCS score was defined as the ratio of F50 (clonal expansion) to E x V (chaos), calculated using BLOSUM62-based TCRdist between CDR3 peptides within each V-J. Welch's t-statistics and random forest reduced just over 500 V-J features to 13, which were used in a naive Bayes classifier (R e1071). TCRdb passed the public sequencing reads through fastp at Q25 and MiXCR, retaining productive beta sequences. Records with the same CDR3 protein are collapsed into one entry carrying the most frequent genes and DNA. The V and J calls, along with clone size, are taken from TCRdb and not from the paper's own processing. For this sample there are around 350,000 distinct CDR3 sequences; 15% to 19% appear just once. About a quarter of the sample is in the top ten clones.

This receptor was taken from a woman aged 18-29 years with Graves' hyperthyroidism that later progressed to Graves' ophthalmopathy. Sequenced: blood. The chain links TRBV18 with TRBJ2-7, and 8 junction bases match TRBD2. The CDR3 is CASSPVFRRGGSYEQYF. The nucleotides read TGTGCCAGCTCACCAGTTTTCCGACGGGGGGGCTCCTACGAGCAGTACTTC.